This TCR beta chain was sequenced during a study of PD-1 blockade in classical Hodgkin lymphoma (dated by TCRdb to about 2020). In the study overall: Nivolumab dosing was 3 mg/kg intravenously every 2 weeks, continuing until either disease progression or unacceptable toxicity. To define a peripheral blood immune signature of response to PD-1 blockade in classical Hodgkin lymphoma, the study combined TCR beta sequencing with CyTOF. Here is what the overall study found, with its caveats: Patients starting nivolumab less than 1 year after ASCT had lower diversity and were excluded from later analyses to avoid confounding by immune reconstitution. Baseline TCR diversity was reported as lower in newly diagnosed patients than in healthy donors, and lower still in relapsed/refractory patients. CD4+ but not CD8+ TCR diversity rose significantly by C4D1 (p=0.0027 vs p=0.16), most apparent in complete responders (p=0.02). The study covered only a single clinical trial cohort, and the causes of the repertoire differences, possibly disease activity or prior therapy, were still not defined. Trial patients achieving complete response had baseline diversity similar to newly diagnosed patients, whereas partial responders and progressors had significantly lower diversity.

Taken with the paper, the label for time point translates to: cycle 4 day 1 (C4D1), after about 6 weeks of nivolumab. Relapse after autologous stem cell transplantation had occurred in all trial patients, and cohorts A, B and C were distinguished by prior brentuximab vedotin exposure. Using a Miltenyi CD4+ T cell isolation kit, CD4+ T cells were purified from thawed PBMCs through magnetic negative selection. The trial cohort was composed of about 58 patients with relapsed/refractory classical Hodgkin lymphoma, for whom complete response, partial response or progressive disease was recorded as best overall response. Trial patients were treated with single-agent nivolumab in the multi-cohort phase II CheckMate 205 trial. An independent review committee assessed best overall response by applying the 2007 International Working Group response criteria. Trial PBMCs were collected immediately before nivolumab initiation (C1D1) and during therapy at cycle 2 day 1 and cycle 4 day 1. Peripheral blood was collected in 8 mL Vacutainer Cell Preparation Tubes, from which PBMCs were isolated by centrifugation and then cryopreserved. Purified CD4+ and CD8+ fractions were prepared only for cases where an additional PBMC sample was available. Magnetically labelled cells were removed on LS columns in a quadroMACS separator, and the flow-through was collected as the purified fraction.

Genomic DNA was isolated using the Qiagen DNeasy kit from unsorted PBMCs as well as from negatively selected CD4+ and CD8+ fractions. TCR beta CDR3 regions were subjected to amplification by immunoSEQ multiplex PCR with primers that anneal to V and J segments. A synthetic immune receptor repertoire was used to minimize amplification bias, and any remaining bias was removed computationally after sequencing. The paper's processing steps were these. Custom Python scripts were used to quantify repertoire diversity as the Shannon entropy index. Unsorted, CD4+ and CD8+ repertoires were analyzed separately, except in combined analyses where CD4+ and CD8+ sequences were merged in silico. Clonal expansion was defined as a frequency increase of at least 2-fold after treatment compared with C1D1, and clones undetected at baseline were assigned a pseudocount of 0.5. Singleton clones were defined as clones with 0 or 1 copy at C1D1, and non-singleton clones were defined as clones with 2 or more copies. Clones expanded in unsorted samples were labelled as CD4+, CD8+ or unknown by matching protein sequences in sorted samples from the same patient. Wilcoxon tests on paired samples were used to test changes in diversity from C1D1 to C4D1. TCRdb's version of the immuneACCESS table is confined to in-frame rearrangements and falls short of the full clone set. An unresolved V gene accounts for under half of the shortfall where checked; the remainder is of unknown origin. V, J and clone size reflect that table, while D and trimming were determined from the DNA. The sample profile shows approximately 9,000 clones; approximately 80% of them were found once. Approximately 1.6% of the sample comes from the top ten.

Points on this clone: The clone's antigen remains unknown. The input lacks base qualities; no much larger clone sits a single base away.

Trimming at the junction amounts to 0 bases on V and 8 bases on J, and the germline ends lie 13 bases apart. From cysteine to phenylalanine, the CDR3 is 14 amino acids long. Only the CDR3 part of the read is kept: 42 bases, read in frame from the first base. Reading the germline V gene gives CDR1 LGHNT and CDR2 FRNRAP. Sample: CD4+ T cells from blood, taken before the fourth cycle of nivolumab. This chain is built from TRBV12-5 and TRBJ1-1; perhaps TRBD1 is the D gene, with 5 bases matching. This TCR derives from a human donor with classical Hodgkin lymphoma. CDR3 reads: CASGLVSRVGEAFF. The DNA reads TGTGCTAGTGGTTTGGTAAGCAGGGTAGGGGAAGCTTTCTTT. Full variable domain (CDR3 extended with the reference TRBV12-5 and TRBJ1-1 proteins): DARVTQTPRHKVTEMGQEVTMRCQPILGHNTVFWYRQTMMQGLELLAYFRNRAPLDDSGMPKDRFSAEMPDATLATLKIQPSEPRDSAVYFCASGLVSRVGEAFFGQGTRLTVV.